Following are 5 T cell receptor beta chains from one sample sequenced in a study of breast tumors, draining lymph nodes, adjacent tissues. Breast cancer patients provided tissue from their axillary draining lymph nodes. TCRdb redid the calling of the multiplex PCR reads with MiXCR, one entry per CDR3 protein. The sample consists of 83,000 or so distinct CDR3 sequences, roughly 20% of them appearing once. The specimen sequenced was axillary lymph node tissue. The receptors here all came from a female donor with breast cancer. Some clones in this sample may be carry-over from other donors' samples.

V usage is TRBV5-1 and J usage is TRBJ2-5; 16 nucleotides agree with TRBD2. CDR3 length: 18 amino acids. Germline trimming cut 4 bases from V and 1 base from J; bases unmatched to any gene: 7. Germline V gene lookup returns CDR1 SGHRS and CDR2 YFSETQ. The CDR3 DNA follows: TGCGCCAGCAGCGCGGGGACTAGCGGGGGGGCCTCCCAAGAGACCCAGTACTTC. This encodes CASSAGTSGGASQETQYF.

This clonotype showed up many times. The chain has TRBV6-1 and TRBJ2-5; D uncertain. Trimming stripped 8 bases from V and 11 bases from J, with 6 bases between. Per the germline V gene, CDR1 is MNHNS and CDR2 is SASEGT. The CDR3 is made up of 8 amino acids. The chain's CDR3 is CASATQYF. The CDR3 coding sequence is TGTGCCAGCGCCACACAGTACTTC.

This clonotype was counted at least ten times. This chain connects TRBV9 to TRBJ2-3; TRBD2 agrees at 8 bases. This CDR3 has 15 amino acids. Per germline, CDR1 SGDLS and CDR2 YYNGEE. Losses at the gene ends were 0 bases for V and 1 base for J; bases not matched to a gene: 1. The CDR3 loop is CASSVEAGGTDTQYF. CDR3 sequence (DNA): TGTGCCAGCAGCGTAGAAGCGGGAGGCACAGATACGCAGTATTTT.

About this clonotype: A read error may explain this, as a much larger clone is one base away. No conserved phenylalanine or tryptophan is present at the end of the CDR3, so a read error is the likely explanation. For the CDR3, the DNA is TGTGCCAGTACCCCAACGCATTTGGAGGGGGGGGGTGAGACCCAGTACTCC. Its protein product is CASTPTHLEGGGETQYS. The chain combines TRBV19 with TRBJ2-5, with D perhaps TRBD2 (7 bases). Trimming stripped 7 bases from V and 5 bases from J, with 26 bases between. CDR1 is LNHDA and CDR2 is SQIVND in the germline V gene (reference sequence). The CDR3 has 17 amino acids.

A note on this clonotype: With a much larger clone just one base away, this may be a read error. No conserved phenylalanine or tryptophan ends this CDR3, so it is likely a read error. This sequence joins TRBV20-1 and TRBJ1-2; D may be TRBD1 (6 bases). The V and J ends lost 2 bases and 8 bases respectively, with 12 bases between them. The CDR3 is made up of 12 amino acids. CDR1 and CDR2 (germline): DFQATT, SNEGSKA (reference sequence). The CDR3 sequence is CSARMGAPGYTL. CDR3 bases: TGCAGTGCTAGAATGGGGGCTCCCGGCTACACCCTC.